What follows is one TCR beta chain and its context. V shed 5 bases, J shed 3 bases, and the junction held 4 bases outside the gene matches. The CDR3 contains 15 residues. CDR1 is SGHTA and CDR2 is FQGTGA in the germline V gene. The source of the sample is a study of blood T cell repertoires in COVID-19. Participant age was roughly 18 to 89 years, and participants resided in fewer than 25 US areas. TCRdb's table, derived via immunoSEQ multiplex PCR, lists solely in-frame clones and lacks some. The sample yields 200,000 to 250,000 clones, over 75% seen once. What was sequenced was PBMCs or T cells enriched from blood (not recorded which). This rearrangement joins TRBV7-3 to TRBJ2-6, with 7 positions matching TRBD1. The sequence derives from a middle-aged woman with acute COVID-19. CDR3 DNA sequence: TGTGCCAGCAGCGCGACAGGGCATGGGGCCAACGTCCTGACTTTC. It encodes CASSATGHGANVLTF.